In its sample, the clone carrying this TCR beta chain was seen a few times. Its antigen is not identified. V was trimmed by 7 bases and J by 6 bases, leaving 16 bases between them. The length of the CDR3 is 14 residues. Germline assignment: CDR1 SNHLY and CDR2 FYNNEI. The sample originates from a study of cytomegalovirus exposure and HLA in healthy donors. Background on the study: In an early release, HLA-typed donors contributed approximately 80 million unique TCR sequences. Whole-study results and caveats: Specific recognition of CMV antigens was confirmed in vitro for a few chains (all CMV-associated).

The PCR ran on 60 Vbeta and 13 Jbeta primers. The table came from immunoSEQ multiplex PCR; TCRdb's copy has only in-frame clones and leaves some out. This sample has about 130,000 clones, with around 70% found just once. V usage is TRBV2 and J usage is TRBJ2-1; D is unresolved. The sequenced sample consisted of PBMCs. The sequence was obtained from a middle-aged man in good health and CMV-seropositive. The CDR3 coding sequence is TGTGCCAGCAACCCTGACACGTTTCGCAATGAGCAGTTCTTC. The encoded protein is CASNPDTFRNEQFF.